This TCR beta chain was identified during a study of vaccination effects on CD4 cells after COVID-19 (dated by TCRdb to 2021 to 2024). Context from the whole study: In the ViraFEST assay, PBMC were stimulated with viral peptide pools, and TCR sequencing was then used to find antigen-specific CD4+ T cell clonotypes based on their expansion. Post-vaccine samples across the study were collected a median of 72 days after the second dose, with a range of 14 to 241. Two million PBMC per well were cultured with 10 ug/ml peptides in IMDM containing roughly 5% human AB serum, about 9 IU/ml IL-2 and gentamicin. SARS-CoV-2 spike-specific CD4+ TCR repertoires from before and after mRNA vaccination were compared in COVID-19 convalescent patients and in infection-naive vaccine recipients. Altogether, roughly 10 COVID-19 convalescent patients and 4 SARS-CoV-2-naive healthy vaccine recipients made up the full study. Cultures from other donors in the study were sequenced using the Oncomine TCR Beta short-read assay on an Illumina iSeq 100. What the work shows at the level of the full study, not this receptor alone: Limitations of the study were the small number of convalescent patients and the absence of early post-infection timepoints. Both infection-induced and vaccine-induced clones contracted markedly at late post-vaccination timepoints, which is consistent with waning T cell responses. Among healthy vaccine recipients, nearly all vaccine-induced clones were SARS-CoV-2 mono-reactive, and just 1 of 255 was cross-reactive with common cold coronaviruses.

According to the germline V gene, CDR1 reads SGDLS and CDR2 reads YYNGEE. Spanning cysteine to phenylalanine, the CDR3 consists of 14 amino acids. Of the read, only the CDR3 DNA is kept; its 42 bases are in frame from base 1. V is shortened by 3 bases, J by 0 bases, and the region joining them spans 9 bases. After around 10 days of culture, CD4+ T cells were isolated with the EasySep CD4+ T cell isolation kit. Two doses of either the BNT162b2 or the mRNA-1273 mRNA SARS-CoV-2 vaccine were administered to participants. Healthy vaccine recipients had no prior SARS-CoV-2 infection, confirmed by negative nucleocapsid antibodies before and after vaccination. Half of the culture medium was replaced with fresh IL-2-containing medium on days 3 and 7. Unless noted otherwise, every peptide stimulation condition was grown in triplicate wells. PBMC were separated from whole blood using Ficoll-Paque Plus gradient centrifugation and were then either cryopreserved at -140C or used fresh. The QIAamp micro DNA kit was used to extract genomic DNA from the cultured CD4+ T cells.

Library method: the immunoSEQ multiplex PCR assay. DNA from the CD4+ T cells that had been cultured and isolated underwent TCR beta CDR3 sequencing. In the source study's methods: Non-productive TCR sequences were discarded, and reads were trimmed to the CDR3 region, with only CDR3s of 7 or more amino acids retained. The MANAFEST web app was used to identify antigen-specific clonotypes by comparing expansion in peptide wells with expansion in reference cultures. For clones to be considered positive, expansion at FDR<0.05 versus reference and all other wells, an odds ratio above 5, and a frequency above 0.1% in two replicate wells were required. Clonotypes significantly expanded in SARS-CoV-2 spike wells and in at least one common cold coronavirus spike condition were defined as cross-reactive. Using the stringdist R package, CDR3 similarity was measured by Levenshtein distance, and unrooted trees were constructed with ape in R 3.6.1. Held by TCRdb, this immuneACCESS table contains in-frame sequences only and omits some clones. Under half of the omission traces to an unresolved V gene where checked; the cause of the rest is unknown. The DNA was the basis for D and trimming; V, J and clone size are from that table. Within this sample are about 57,000 clones, with around four fifths of them counted one time only. The ten largest clones add up to about 4.6% of the sample.

A note on this clone: Its antigen is unknown. Base qualities were left out, and no much larger clone turns up one base away.

The sequence is built from TRBV9 and TRBJ1-1; the D region possibly corresponds to TRBD1 (5 bases align). This sample comprised CD4+ T cells from PBMCs cultured without peptide, obtained after COVID-19 vaccination. The clonotype was recovered from a human donor who received a COVID-19 vaccine. Read as DNA, the sequence is TGTGCCAGCAGCGCAGGGTTAATGAACACTGAAGCTTTCTTT. It translates as CASSAGLMNTEAFF. This CDR3, with the reference TRBV9 and TRBJ1-1 proteins standing in past its ends, gives the full variable domain DSGVTQTPKHLITATGQRVTLRCSPRSGDLSVYWYQQSLDQGLQFLIQYYNGEERAKGNILERFSAQQFPDLHSELNLSSLELGDSALYFCASSAGLMNTEAFFGQGTRLTVV.